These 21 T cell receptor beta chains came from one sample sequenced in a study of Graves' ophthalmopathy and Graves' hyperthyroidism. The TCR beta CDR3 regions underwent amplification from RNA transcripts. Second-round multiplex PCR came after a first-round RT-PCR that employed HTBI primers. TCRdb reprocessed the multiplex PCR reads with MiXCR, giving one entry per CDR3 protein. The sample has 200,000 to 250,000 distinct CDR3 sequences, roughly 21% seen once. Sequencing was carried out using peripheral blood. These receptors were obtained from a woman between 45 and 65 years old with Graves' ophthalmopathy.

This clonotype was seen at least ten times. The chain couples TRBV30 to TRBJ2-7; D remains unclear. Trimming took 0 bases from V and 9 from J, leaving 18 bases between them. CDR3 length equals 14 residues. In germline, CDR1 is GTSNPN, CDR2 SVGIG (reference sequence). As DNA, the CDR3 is TGTGCCTGGAGTGTGGGTTACCCTCTGGTTGTGCAGTACTTC. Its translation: CAWSVGYPLVVQYF.

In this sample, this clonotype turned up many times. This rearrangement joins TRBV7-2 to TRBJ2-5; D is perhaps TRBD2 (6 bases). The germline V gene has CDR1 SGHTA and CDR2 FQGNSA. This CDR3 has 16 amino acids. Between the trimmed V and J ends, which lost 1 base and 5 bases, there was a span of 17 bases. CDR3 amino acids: CASSLVSGTRGETQYF. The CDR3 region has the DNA TGTGCCAGCAGCTTAGTTTCCGGGACCCGGGGGGAGACCCAGTACTTC.

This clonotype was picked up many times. CDR3 DNA sequence: TGCAGTGCTACCAAAAGACAGTCACAGTATGGCTACACCTTC. Protein sequence: CSATKRQSQYGYTF. The chain links TRBV20-1 to TRBJ1-2; TRBD1 is a possible D gene (5 bases). The germline V gene encodes CDR1 DFQATT and CDR2 SNEGSKA (reference sequence). The CDR3 totals 14 residues. The V and J ends lost 4 bases and 5 bases respectively, with 17 bases between them.

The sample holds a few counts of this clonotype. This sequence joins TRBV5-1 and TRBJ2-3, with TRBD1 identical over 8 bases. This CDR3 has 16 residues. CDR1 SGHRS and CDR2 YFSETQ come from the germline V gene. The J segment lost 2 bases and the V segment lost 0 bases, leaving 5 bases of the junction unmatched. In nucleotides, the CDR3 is TGCGCCAGCAGCTTGGGACAGGGGATCATCACAGATACGCAGTATTTT. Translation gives CASSLGQGIITDTQYF. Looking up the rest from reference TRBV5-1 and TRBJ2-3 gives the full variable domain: KAGVTQTPRYLIKTRGQQVTLSCSPISGHRSVSWYQQTPGQGLQFLFEYFSETQRNKGNFPGRFSGRQFSNSRSEMNVSTLELGDSALYLCASSLGQGIITDTQYFGPGTRLTVL.

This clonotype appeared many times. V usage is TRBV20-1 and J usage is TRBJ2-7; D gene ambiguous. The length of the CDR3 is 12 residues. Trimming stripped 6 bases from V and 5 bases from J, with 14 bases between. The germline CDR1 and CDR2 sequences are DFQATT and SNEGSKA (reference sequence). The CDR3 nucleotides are TGCAGTGCCCTTATGAACCTACACGAGCAGTACTTC. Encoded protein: CSALMNLHEQYF.

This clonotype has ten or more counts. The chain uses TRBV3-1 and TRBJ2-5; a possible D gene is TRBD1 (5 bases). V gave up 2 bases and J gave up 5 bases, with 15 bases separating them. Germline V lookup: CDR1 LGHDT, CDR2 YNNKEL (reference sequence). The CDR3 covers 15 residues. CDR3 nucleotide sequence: TGTGCCAGCAGCCAAAGGGGTTCGAGGACGGAGACCCAGTACTTC. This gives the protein CASSQRGSRTETQYF.

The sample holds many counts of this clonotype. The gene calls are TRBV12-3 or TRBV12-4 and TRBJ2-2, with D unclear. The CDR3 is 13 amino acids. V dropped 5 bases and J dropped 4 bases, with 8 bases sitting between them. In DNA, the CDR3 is TGTGCCAGCAGTCCACAGCTCACCGGGGAGCTGTTTTTT. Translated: CASSPQLTGELFF.

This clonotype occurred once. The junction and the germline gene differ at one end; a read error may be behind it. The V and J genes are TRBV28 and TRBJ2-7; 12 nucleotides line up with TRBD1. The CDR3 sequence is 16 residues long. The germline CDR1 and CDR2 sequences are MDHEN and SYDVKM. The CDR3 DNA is TGTGCCAGCAGTTTTGCTGGGGACAGGGGGCTCAACGAACAGTACTTC. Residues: CASSFAGDRGLNEQYF.

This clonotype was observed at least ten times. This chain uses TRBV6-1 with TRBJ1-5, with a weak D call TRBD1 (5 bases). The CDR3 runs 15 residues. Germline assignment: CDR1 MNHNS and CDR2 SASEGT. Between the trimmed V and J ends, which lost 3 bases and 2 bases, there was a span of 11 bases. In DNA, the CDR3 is TGTGCCAGCAGTGACAGGGTCCTGGGCAATCAGCCCCAGCATTTT. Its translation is CASSDRVLGNQPQHF.

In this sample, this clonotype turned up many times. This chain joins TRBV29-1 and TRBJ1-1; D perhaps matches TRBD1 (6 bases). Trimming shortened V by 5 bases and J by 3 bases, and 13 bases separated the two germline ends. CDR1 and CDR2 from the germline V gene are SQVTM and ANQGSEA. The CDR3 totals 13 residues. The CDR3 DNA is TGCAGCGTTCGTCTGGGGGCGGACACTGAAGCTTTCTTT. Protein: CSVRLGADTEAFF.

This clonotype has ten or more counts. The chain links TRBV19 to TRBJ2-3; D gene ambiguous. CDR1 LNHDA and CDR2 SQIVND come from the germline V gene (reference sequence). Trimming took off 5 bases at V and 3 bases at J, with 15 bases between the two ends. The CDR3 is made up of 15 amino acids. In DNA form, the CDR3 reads TGTGCCAGTAGTCCGTCTGTACTCTCAACAGATACGCAGTATTTT. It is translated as CASSPSVLSTDTQYF.

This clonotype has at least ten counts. As DNA, the CDR3 is TGTGCCAGCAGTTTACTGGGTGACAGGGTTTATGGCTACACCTTC. Protein product: CASSLLGDRVYGYTF. The J gene is TRBJ1-2, the V gene TRBV28; TRBD1 aligns across 7 bases. Germline values: CDR1 MDHEN, CDR2 SYDVKM. Unmatched junction bases numbered 8, after V lost 2 bases and J lost 5 bases. This CDR3 region has 15 residues.

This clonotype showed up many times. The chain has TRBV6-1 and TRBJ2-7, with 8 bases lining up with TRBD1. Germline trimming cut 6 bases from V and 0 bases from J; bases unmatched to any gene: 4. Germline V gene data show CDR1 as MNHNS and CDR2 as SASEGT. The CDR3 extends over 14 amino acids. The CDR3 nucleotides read TGTGCCAGCAGATGGACAGGGAGCTCCTACGAGCAGTACTTC. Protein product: CASRWTGSSYEQYF.

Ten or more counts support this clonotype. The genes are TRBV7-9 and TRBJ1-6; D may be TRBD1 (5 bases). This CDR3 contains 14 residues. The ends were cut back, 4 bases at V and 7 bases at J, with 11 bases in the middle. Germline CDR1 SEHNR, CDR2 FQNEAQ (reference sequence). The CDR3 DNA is TGTGCCAGCAGCTCAAGACAGAGGAATTCACCCCTCCACTTT. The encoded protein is CASSSRQRNSPLHF.

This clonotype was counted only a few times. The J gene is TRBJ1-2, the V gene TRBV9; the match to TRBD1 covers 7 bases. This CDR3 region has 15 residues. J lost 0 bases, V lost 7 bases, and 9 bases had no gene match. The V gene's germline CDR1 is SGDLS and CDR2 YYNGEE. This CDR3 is CASVPGDSPNYGYTF. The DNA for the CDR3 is TGTGCCAGCGTCCCCGGGGACAGCCCTAACTATGGCTACACCTTC.

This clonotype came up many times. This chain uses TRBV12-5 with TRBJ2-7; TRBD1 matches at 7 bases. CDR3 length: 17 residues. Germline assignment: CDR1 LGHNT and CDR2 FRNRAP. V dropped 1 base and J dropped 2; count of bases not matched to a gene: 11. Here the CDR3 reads CASGLEISRDSAYEQYF. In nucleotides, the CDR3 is TGTGCTAGTGGTTTGGAGATATCCCGGGACAGCGCCTACGAGCAGTACTTC.

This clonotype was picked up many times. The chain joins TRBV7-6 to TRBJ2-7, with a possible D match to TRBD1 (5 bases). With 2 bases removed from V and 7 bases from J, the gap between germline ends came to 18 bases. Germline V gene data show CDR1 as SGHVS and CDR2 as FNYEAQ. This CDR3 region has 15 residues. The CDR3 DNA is TGTGCCAGCAGCTTATATGCAACACGCAGGGAAGAGCAGTACTTC. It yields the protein CASSLYATRREEQYF.

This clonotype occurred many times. The CDR3 reads CATTLYTGELFF. Here the CDR3 DNA reads TGTGCCACCACCCTATACACCGGGGAGCTGTTTTTT. This chain uses TRBV24-1 with TRBJ2-2; no firm D call. The CDR3 consists of 12 residues. Germline CDR1 reads KGHDR; CDR2 reads SFDVKD. Trimming took off 8 bases at V and 3 bases at J, with 6 bases between the two ends.

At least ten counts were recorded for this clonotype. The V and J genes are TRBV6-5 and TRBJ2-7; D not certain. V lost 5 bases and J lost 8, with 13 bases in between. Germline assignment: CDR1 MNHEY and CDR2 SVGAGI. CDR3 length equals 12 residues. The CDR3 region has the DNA TGTGCCAGCAGTCACCCCCCGGGCAAGCAGTACTTC. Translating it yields CASSHPPGKQYF.

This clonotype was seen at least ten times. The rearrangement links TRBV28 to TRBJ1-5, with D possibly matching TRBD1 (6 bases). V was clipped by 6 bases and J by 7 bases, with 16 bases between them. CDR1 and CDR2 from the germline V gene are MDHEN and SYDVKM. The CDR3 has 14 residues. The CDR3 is CASSRRGGGQPQHF. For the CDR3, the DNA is TGTGCCAGCAGCCGCAGGGGCGGAGGACAGCCCCAGCATTTT.

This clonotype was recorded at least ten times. CDR3 sequence (DNA): TGTGCCAGCAGACAGGGGCGGGAGACCCAGTACTTC. Its translation: CASRQGRETQYF. The chain has TRBV2 and TRBJ2-5; 7 positions agree with TRBD1. CDR1 is SNHLY, CDR2 FYNNEI, per germline. The CDR3 is 12 amino acids. Trimming removed 6 bases from V and 5 bases from J; junction bases left unmatched: 3.